This T cell receptor beta chain is drawn from a study of response to subunit inactivated influenza vaccine. Study-level points and caveats: The authors offered the suggestion that each seasonal influenza vaccination recruits few new T cells.

Each CDR3 protein is one row after TCRdb ran MiXCR on the RT-PCR reads. The table lists 500,000 or so distinct CDR3 sequences, roughly 9.8% of them singletons. The V segment lost 3 bases and the J segment 4 bases; nucleotides outside the gene matches: 9. CDR1 is DFQATT and CDR2 is SNEGSKA in the germline V gene (reference sequence). The length of the CDR3 is 15 residues. As concerns this clonotype: Its antigen is currently unknown.

The receptor was derived from a middle-aged man who received an inactivated influenza vaccine. V is TRBV20-1 and J is TRBJ1-5, with 7 bases that match TRBD1. The input for sequencing was PBMCs from blood, taken roughly 6 weeks after vaccination. For the CDR3, the DNA is TGCAGTGCTAGGTCGGGACAGACTAAGAATCAGCCCCAGCATTTT. It codes for CSARSGQTKNQPQHF.